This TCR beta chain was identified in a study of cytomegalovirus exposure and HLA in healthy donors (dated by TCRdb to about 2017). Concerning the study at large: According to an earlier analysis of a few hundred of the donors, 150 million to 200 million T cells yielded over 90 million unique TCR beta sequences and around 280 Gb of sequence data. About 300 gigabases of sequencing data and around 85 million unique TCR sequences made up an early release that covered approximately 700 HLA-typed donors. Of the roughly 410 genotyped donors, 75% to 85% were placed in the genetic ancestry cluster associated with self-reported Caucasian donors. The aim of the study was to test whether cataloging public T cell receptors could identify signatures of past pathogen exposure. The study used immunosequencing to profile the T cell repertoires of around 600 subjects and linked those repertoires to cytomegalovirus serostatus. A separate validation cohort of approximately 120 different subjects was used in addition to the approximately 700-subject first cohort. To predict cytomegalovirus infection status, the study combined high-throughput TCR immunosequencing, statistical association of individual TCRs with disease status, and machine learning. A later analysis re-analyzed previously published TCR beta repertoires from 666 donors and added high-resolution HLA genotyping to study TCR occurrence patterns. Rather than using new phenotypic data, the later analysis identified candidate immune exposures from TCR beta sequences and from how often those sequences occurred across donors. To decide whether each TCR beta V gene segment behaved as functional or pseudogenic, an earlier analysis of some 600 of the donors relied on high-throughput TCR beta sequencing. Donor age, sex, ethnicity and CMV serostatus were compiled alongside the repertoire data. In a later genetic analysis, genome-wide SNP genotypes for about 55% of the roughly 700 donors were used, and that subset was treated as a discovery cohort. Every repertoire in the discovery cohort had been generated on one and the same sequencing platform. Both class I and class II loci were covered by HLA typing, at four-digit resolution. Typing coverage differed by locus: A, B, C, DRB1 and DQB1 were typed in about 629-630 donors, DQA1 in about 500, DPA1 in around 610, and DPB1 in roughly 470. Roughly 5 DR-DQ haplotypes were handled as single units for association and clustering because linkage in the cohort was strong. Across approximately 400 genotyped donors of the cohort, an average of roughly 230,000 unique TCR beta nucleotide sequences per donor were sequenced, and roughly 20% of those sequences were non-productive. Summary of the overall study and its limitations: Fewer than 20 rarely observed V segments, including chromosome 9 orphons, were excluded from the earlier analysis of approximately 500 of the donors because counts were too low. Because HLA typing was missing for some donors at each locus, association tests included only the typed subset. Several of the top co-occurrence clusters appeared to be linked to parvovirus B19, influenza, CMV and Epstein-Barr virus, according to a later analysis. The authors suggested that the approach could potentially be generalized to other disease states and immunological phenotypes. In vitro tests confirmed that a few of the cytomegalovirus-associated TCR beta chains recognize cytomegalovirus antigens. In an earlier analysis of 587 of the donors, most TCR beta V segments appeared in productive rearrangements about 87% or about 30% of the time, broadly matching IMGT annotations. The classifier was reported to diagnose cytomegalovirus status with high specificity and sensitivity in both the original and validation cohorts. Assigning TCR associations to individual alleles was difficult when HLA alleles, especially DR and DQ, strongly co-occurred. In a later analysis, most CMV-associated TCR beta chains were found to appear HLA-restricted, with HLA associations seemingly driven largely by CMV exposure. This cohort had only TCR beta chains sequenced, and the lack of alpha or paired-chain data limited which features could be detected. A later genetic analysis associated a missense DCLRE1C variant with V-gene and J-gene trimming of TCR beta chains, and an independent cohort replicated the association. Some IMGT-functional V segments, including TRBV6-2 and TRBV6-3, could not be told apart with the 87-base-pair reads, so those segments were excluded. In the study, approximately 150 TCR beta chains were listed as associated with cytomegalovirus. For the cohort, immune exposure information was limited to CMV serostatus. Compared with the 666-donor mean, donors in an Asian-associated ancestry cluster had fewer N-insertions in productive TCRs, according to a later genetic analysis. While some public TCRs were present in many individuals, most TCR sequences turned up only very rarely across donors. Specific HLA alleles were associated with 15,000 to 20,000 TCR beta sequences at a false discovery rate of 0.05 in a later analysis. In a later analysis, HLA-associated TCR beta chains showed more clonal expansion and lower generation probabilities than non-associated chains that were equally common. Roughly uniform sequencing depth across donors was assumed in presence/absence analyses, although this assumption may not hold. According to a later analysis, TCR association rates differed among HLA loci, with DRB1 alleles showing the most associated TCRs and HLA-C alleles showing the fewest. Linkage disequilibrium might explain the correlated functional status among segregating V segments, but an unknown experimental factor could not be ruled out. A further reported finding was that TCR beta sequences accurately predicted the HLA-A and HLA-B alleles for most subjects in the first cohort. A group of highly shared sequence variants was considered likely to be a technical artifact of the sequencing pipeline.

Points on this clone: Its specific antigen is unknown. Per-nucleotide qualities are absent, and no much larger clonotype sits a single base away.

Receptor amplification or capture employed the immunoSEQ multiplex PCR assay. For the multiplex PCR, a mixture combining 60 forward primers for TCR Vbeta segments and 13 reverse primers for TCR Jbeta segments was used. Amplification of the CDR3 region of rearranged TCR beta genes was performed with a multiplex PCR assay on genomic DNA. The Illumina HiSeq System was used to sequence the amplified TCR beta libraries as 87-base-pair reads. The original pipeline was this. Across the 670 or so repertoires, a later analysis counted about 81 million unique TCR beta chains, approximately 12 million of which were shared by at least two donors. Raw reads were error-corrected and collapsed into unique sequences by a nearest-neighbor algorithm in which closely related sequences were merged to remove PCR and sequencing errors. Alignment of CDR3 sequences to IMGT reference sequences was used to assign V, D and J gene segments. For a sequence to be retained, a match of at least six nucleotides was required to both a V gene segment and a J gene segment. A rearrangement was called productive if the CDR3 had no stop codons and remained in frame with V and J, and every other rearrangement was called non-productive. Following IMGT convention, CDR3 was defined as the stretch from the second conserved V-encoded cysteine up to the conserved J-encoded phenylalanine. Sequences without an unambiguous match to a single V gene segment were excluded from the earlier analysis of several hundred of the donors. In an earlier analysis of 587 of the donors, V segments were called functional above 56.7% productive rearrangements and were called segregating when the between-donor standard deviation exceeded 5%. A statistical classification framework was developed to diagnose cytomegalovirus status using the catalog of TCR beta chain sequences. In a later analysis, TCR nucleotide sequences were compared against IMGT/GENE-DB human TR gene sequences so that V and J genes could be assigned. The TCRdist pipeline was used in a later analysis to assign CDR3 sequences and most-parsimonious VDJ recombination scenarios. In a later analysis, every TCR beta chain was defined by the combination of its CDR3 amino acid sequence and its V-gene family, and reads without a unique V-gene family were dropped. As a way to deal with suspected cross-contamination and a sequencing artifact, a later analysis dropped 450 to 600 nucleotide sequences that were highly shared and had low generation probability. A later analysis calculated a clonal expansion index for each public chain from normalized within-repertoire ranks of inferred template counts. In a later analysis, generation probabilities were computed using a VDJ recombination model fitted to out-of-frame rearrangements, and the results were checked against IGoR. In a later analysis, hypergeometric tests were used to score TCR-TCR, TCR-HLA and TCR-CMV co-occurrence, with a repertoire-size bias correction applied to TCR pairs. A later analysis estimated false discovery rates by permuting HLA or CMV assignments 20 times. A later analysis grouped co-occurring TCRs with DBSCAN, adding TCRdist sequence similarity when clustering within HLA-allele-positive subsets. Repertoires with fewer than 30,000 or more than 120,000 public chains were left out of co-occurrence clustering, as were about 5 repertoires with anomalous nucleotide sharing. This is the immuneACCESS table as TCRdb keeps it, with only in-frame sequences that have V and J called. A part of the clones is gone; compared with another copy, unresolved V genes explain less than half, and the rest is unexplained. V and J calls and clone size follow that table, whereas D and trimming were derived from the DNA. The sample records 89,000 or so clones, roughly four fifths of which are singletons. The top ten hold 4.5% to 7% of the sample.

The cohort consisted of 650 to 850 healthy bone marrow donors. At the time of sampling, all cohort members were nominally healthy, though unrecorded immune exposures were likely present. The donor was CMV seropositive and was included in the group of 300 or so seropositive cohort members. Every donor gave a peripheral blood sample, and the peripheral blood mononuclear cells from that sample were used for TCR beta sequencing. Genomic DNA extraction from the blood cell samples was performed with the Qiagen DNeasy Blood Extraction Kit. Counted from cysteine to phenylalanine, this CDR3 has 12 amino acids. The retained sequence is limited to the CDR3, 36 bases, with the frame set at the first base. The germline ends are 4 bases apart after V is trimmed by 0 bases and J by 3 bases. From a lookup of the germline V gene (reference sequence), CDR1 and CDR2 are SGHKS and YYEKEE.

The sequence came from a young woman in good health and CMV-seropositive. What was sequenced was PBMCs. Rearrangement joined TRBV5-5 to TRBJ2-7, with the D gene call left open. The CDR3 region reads CASSLGGYEQYF. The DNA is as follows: TGTGCCAGCAGCTTGGGAGGCTACGAGCAGTACTTC.